The text below deals with one T cell receptor beta chain. The target antigen is unknown. V lost 6 bases, J lost 2 bases, and 7 bases lay in between. The CDR3 has 12 residues. The sample is drawn from a study of T cell responses to AZD1222 COVID-19 vaccine. General study points: Seropositive at baseline were only a handful of AZD1222 recipients. CD4 TCRs associated with vaccination spanned spike, dominating at 160-218 and 743-854. Clonal diversity may have been underestimated in mostly white British donors.

Using immunoSEQ multiplex PCR, the repertoire was profiled, and TCRdb retains in-frame clones only, with some absent. The sample gives fewer than 200,000 clones, roughly 85% of which show up once; around 1% is in the top ten. Analyses pooled second doses at about 4 or about 12 weeks. This sample comprised peripheral blood, obtained 28 days after the second AZD1222 dose. This TCR was recovered from an adult who received the AZD1222 COVID-19 vaccine. This chain connects TRBV12-3 or TRBV12-4 to TRBJ1-2; D remains ambiguous. The CDR3 protein is CASSDNNYGYTF. In DNA, the CDR3 is TGTGCCAGCAGCGACAACAACTATGGCTACACCTTC.